Detailed here is one T cell receptor beta chain. This entry is derived from a study of cytomegalovirus exposure and HLA in healthy donors. Study overall: The roughly 120 million unique TCR beta sequences, from roughly 180 million T cells, were found by an earlier analysis.

60 Vbeta and 13 Jbeta primers were used in PCR. TCRdb's copy holds only in-frame clones and misses some; the assay was immunoSEQ multiplex PCR. The table lists roughly 150,000 clones, approximately 85% of them singletons, with 2% to 3% in the top ten. Germline V gene data show CDR1 as KGHSH and CDR2 as LQKENI. The CDR3 is made up of 14 amino acids. Trimming cost V 5 bases and J 1 base, with 10 bases left between them. This chain links TRBV18 with TRBJ2-3; D is undetermined. Sequencing input: PBMCs. This TCR derives from a man aged 25 to 40 in good health and CMV-seropositive. CDR3 DNA sequence: TGTGCCAGCTCAGCGTCCTTTGGCACAGATACGCAGTATTTT. This encodes CASSASFGTDTQYF. Drawing the rest from reference TRBV18 and TRBJ2-3, the complete variable domain is NAGVMQNPRHLVRRRGQEARLRCSPMKGHSHVYWYRQLPEEGLKFMVYLQKENIIDESGMPKERFSAEFPKEGPSILRIQQVVRGDSAAYFCASSASFGTDTQYFGPGTRLTVL.